The source of this TCR beta chain is a study of regulatory T cells in long-lasting Graves disease. Study observations and caveats: Lower TCR diversity characterized persistent Graves' patients relative to newly diagnosed patients. Possibly, too few samples lowered accuracy.

The CDR3 sequence is 18 residues long. With V trimmed by 5 bases and J by 3 bases, 14 bases remained unmatched. Germline CDR1 and CDR2: SEHNR and FQNEAQ (reference sequence). TCR beta libraries were built with iRepertoire HTBI primers and Arm-PCR of CDR3 regions. A single record per CDR3 protein comes from TCRdb applying MiXCR to the multiplex PCR reads. The repertoire holds some 220,000 distinct CDR3 sequences, roughly 18% seen once, with 10% to 15% in the top ten. Time point reported: newly diagnosed GD, antithyroid drugs for less than 3 months. After RNA was extracted from PBMCs, the TCR library was made from it. This clonotype occurred many times. What it recognizes is unknown. The data also belong to a second study, concerning T cells in Graves' hyperthyroidism and ophthalmopathy. This second study notes: Those patients with uncontrolled infection, other autoimmune disease, pregnancy or lactation were excluded.

The J gene is TRBJ2-5, the V gene TRBV7-9; 11 nucleotides match TRBD2. The sequence was collected from a woman aged 30 to 39 with Graves disease. The sequences come from peripheral blood mononuclear cells (PBMCs), collected at new diagnosis, from a patient treated with antithyroid drugs. Here the CDR3 reads CASSPDLIAGGREETQYF. The CDR3 coding sequence is TGTGCCAGCAGCCCCGACCTCATAGCGGGAGGGCGGGAAGAGACCCAGTACTTC.